This T cell receptor (beta chain) was identified during a study of human T cells and chemical hapten exposure. Study-wide background: Variability of per-sample TCR yields stemmed mainly from small differences in pooled library volume. Study-wide results and caveats: No alteration of TCRs above 1 in 1000 frequency was seen with DPC sensitization.

CDR3 length: 15 residues. After removal of 4 bases from V and 4 bases from J, the junction contained 7 bases not matched to a gene. Germline V gene lookup returns CDR1 MNHEY and CDR2 SVGAGI. Individual cDNA molecules had unique molecular identifiers attached to them by the library. Original processing methods: Samples contained a median of approximately 100,000 TCRs, with a range of roughly 23,224 to 700,000. MiXCR, run by TCRdb on the reads, gives a single entry per CDR3 protein. In this record, the V and J calls reflect TCRdb's handling and not the investigators' own analysis. This sample's table has some 99 distinct CDR3 sequences. In regard to this clonotype: Its antigen is as yet unknown.

It was unfractionated whole blood from which total RNA was extracted. The material sequenced was whole blood. The J gene is TRBJ2-3, the V gene TRBV6-5; TRBD2 matches 8 bases. This receptor was taken from a human donor who had alopecia or was a healthy volunteer (not recorded which). Some clones in this sample may be carry-over from other donors' samples. This table probably holds off-target reads from a library built for another chain. For the CDR3, the DNA is TGTGCCAGCAGTTCCACCGGGACTAGGTCAGATACGCAGTATTTT. It codes for CASSSTGTRSDTQYF.